This passage covers 3 T cell receptor beta chains from one sample sequenced in a study of identical twins (dated by TCRdb to the mid-2010s). Receptor amplification or capture employed 5' RACE. Sequenced on an Illumina HiSeq 2000. TCRdb itself trimmed the public reads at Q25 with fastp, ran MiXCR and retained productive beta chains. Identical CDR3 protein sequences are pooled into one entry, listed with their most common genes and DNA. This sample gives about 430,000 distinct CDR3 sequences in total; approximately 17% of them show up just once. The top ten constitute 9% to 15% of the sample. Sequencing was performed on naive T cells sorted from blood. The sample's cell subset or site label is to be understood as: cells isolated with a human naive T-cell isolation kit. All receptors come from a man between 45 and 60 years old in good health.

This clonotype has a handful of counts. CDR3 region: CASSRTGAKNTGELFF. CDR3 bases: TGCGCCAGCAGCAGAACAGGGGCCAAGAACACCGGGGAGCTGTTTTTT. The rearrangement uses TRBV5-1 and TRBJ2-2; 7 bases align to TRBD1. The CDR3 extends over 16 amino acids. V lost 4 bases, J lost 1 base, and 7 bases stayed unmatched. CDR1 and CDR2 from the germline V gene are SGHRS and YFSETQ.

This clonotype was seen many times. The chain carries TRBV12-3 or TRBV12-4 and TRBJ2-5, with D maybe TRBD1 (5 bases). V was shortened by 3 bases and J by 0 bases, with 8 bases between the two germline ends. The CDR3 is made up of 14 amino acids. CDR3 nucleotides: TGTGCCAGCAGTTTCAGGGCCGACCAAGAGACCCAGTACTTC. Amino acid sequence: CASSFRADQETQYF.

The sample holds many counts of this clonotype. The CDR3 DNA reads TGCAGTGCTATCACAAACGGGGGCGGGAGAAACGCAGATACGCAGTATTTT. Its protein product is CSAITNGGGRNADTQYF. The chain employs TRBV20-1 and TRBJ2-3, with a tentative D call TRBD2 (7 bases). Trimming removed 4 bases from V and 4 bases from J, with 24 bases in between. The CDR3 is 17 residues long. The V gene's germline CDR1 is DFQATT and CDR2 SNEGSKA (reference sequence).